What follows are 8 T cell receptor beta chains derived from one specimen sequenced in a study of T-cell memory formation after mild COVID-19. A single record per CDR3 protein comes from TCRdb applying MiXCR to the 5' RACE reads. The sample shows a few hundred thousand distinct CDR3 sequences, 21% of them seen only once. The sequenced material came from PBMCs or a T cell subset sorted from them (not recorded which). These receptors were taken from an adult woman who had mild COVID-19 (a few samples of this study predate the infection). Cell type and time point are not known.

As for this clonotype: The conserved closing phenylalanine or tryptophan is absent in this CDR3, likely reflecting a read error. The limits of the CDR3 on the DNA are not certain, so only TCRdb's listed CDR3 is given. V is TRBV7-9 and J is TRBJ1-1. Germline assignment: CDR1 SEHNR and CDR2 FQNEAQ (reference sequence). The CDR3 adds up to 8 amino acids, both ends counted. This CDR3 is CASSQVLI.

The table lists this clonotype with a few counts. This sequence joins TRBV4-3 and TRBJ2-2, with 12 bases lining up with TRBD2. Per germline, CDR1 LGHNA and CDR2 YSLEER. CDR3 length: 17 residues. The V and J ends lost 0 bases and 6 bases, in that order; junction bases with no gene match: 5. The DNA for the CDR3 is TGCGCCAGCAGCCAAGATGCGACTAGCGGGAGATCCGGGGAGCTGTTTTTT. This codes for CASSQDATSGRSGELFF.

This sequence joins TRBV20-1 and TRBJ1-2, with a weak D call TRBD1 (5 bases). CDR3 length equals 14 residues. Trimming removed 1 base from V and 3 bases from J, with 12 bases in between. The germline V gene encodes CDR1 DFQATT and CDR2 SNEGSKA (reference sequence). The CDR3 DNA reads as TGCAGTGCTAGAGTCCCGGGACGTGACTATGGCTACACCTTC. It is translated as CSARVPGRDYGYTF.

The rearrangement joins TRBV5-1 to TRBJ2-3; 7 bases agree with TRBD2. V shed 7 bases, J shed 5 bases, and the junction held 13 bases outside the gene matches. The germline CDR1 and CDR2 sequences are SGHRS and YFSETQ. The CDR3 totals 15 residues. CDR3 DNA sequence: TGCGCCAGCGGATCAAGCGGGGAGATAGTAGATACGCAGTATTTT. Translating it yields CASGSSGEIVDTQYF.

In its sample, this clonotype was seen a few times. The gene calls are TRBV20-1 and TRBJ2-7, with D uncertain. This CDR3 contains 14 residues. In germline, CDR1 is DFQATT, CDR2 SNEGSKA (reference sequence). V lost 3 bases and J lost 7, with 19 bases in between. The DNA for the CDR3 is TGCAGTGCTAGCGCGGTACAGTGGATAGGTGAGCAGTACTTC. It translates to CSASAVQWIGEQYF.

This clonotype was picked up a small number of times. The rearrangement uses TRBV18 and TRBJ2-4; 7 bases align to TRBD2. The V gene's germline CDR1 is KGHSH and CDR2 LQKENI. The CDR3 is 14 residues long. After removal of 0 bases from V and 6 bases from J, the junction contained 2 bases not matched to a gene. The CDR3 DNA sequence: TGTGCCAGCTCACCACCAGGGAGGGGAAACATTCAGTACTTC. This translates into CASSPPGRGNIQYF.

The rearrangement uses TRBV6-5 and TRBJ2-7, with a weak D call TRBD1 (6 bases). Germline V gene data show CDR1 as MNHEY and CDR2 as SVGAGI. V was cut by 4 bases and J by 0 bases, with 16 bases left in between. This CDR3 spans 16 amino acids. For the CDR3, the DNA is TGTGCCAGCAGTTCGATCAGGGGACGTCTCTCCTACGAGCAGTACTTC. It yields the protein CASSSIRGRLSYEQYF.

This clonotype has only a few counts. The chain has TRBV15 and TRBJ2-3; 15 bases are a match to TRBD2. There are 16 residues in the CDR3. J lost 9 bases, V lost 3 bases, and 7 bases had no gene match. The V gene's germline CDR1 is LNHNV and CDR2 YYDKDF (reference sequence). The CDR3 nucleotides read TGTGCCACCAGCAGGGGACTAGCGGGAGGTTTGGTCACGCAGTATTTT. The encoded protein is CATSRGLAGGLVTQYF.